Described below is a single T cell receptor (beta chain) sequence and its context. The source of the sample is a study of T cell responses to AZD1222 COVID-19 vaccine. Study-level background: The analysis combined second doses at about 4 or about 12 weeks.

Germline values: CDR1 MNHNY, CDR2 SVGAGI (reference sequence). Trimming cost V 5 bases and J 12 bases, with 14 bases left between them. The CDR3 is made up of 12 amino acids. Only in-frame clones appear in the TCRdb table, and some are missing; sequencing was by immunoSEQ multiplex PCR. Of 150,000 to 200,000 clones in the sample, more than 70% are singletons; the top ten hold approximately 5.7%. The receptor was isolated from an adult in good health. Material: peripheral blood, obtained on day 0 of AZD1222 vaccination. The chain couples TRBV6-6 to TRBJ1-5; tentative D call: TRBD1 (6 bases). The DNA of the CDR3 is TGTGCCAGCAGTCCTGCGACAGGTCTCCAGCATTTT. The encoded protein is CASSPATGLQHF.